These T cell receptor beta chains were read from a single sample in a study of early T cells in non-severe SARS-CoV-2 infection. TCRdb processed the 5' RACE reads anew with MiXCR; each CDR3 protein has one entry. Of around 29,000 distinct CDR3 sequences listed, about 5.7% are singletons. The sequencing input was whole blood. The receptors shown here come from an adult who was a healthcare worker with PCR-confirmed SARS-CoV-2 infection or an uninfected control (not recorded which). The CDR3 runs from the conserved cysteine through the conserved F or W. The D gene is left open where the match is weak. Rows may omit the clone size; those that give it use once, few, many or a size class.

D gene,clone size,V gene,J gene,CDR3 DNA,CDR3 protein
.,few,TRBV6-2/TRBV6-3,TRBJ1-1,TGTGCCAGCACTAAGGTCGGGACTACTGAAGCTTTCTTT,CASTKVGTTEAFF
.,few,TRBV2,TRBJ1-4,TGTGCCAGCAGTGAAGAGTCCACACAGCTGTTTTTT,CASSEESTQLFF
.,.,TRBV7-9,TRBJ1-1,TGTGCCAGCAGCTTGGATCAACTTGGAGCAGGGGCCACTGAAGCTTTCTTT,CASSLDQLGAGATEAFF
.,few,TRBV18,TRBJ2-7,TGTGCCAGCTCACCACTCATTGGGGGGGCGATTTACGAGCAGTACTTC,CASSPLIGGAIYEQYF
.,.,TRBV7-2,TRBJ1-1,TGTGCCAGCAGCTTACGTGACGGGTCTGAAGCTTTCTTT,CASSLRDGSEAFF
TRBD1,few,TRBV7-6,TRBJ2-3,TGTGCCAGCAGCCCTAAAGGACAGGGTAACGGGGCAGATACGCAGTATTTT,CASSPKGQGNGADTQYF
.,many,TRBV11-3,TRBJ2-7,TGTGCCAGCAGCTTATCGTCAGGGAGCTCCTACGAGCAGTACTTC,CASSLSSGSSYEQYF
TRBD2,many,TRBV20-1,TRBJ2-3,TGCAGTGCTACAGGGGCTAGCGGGGCGTTCATTGGTAATACGCAGTATTTT,CSATGASGAFIGNTQYF
.,large,TRBV6-1,TRBJ2-7,TGTGCCAGCAGTGAAGCGGGGCGGGACTTGGTCGAGCAGTACTTC,CASSEAGRDLVEQYF
.,.,TRBV6-6,TRBJ2-1,TGTGCCAGCAGTTACGGCAGGGACGGAGGCGATGAGCAGTTCTTC,CASSYGRDGGDEQFF
.,many,TRBV13,TRBJ2-3,TGTGCCAGCACCCATACTTTGGGGACAACAGATACGCAGTATTTT,CASTHTLGTTDTQYF
.,.,TRBV19,TRBJ2-3,TGTGCCAGTAGTACCCCCGGGGTTACAGATACGCAGTATTTT,CASSTPGVTDTQYF
.,many,TRBV28,TRBJ2-3,TGTGCCACTGCAGGTTCAGATACGCAGTATTTT,CATAGSDTQYF
.,many,TRBV5-1,TRBJ2-2,TGCGCCAGCAGCTTGATGGGGGGCCACGGGGAGCTGTTTTTT,CASSLMGGHGELFF
.,many,TRBV6-1,TRBJ2-1,TGTGCCAGCAGTGAAAGTGTGGGGAGTATCGATGAGCAGTTCTTC,CASSESVGSIDEQFF
TRBD1,medium-sized,TRBV27,TRBJ1-2,TGTGCCAGCAGTTTATCGATACAGGGGATCGATGGCTACACCTTC,CASSLSIQGIDGYTF
.,many,TRBV27,TRBJ2-6,TGTGCCAGCAGTGAACGGGACTCTGGGGCCAACGTCCTGACTTTC,CASSERDSGANVLTF
.,many,TRBV10-3,TRBJ1-1,TGTGCCATCAGTGACTCCCGGGTGGGGGGCTTCACTGAAGCTTTCTTT,CAISDSRVGGFTEAFF
.,many,TRBV29-1,TRBJ1-6,TGCAGCGTTGCCGCGGGCCGAGATTCACCCCTCCACTTT,CSVAAGRDSPLHF
.,many,TRBV6-5,TRBJ1-3,TGTGCCAGCAGTTACTCATCGGGGGTCTCTGGAAACACCATATATTTT,CASSYSSGVSGNTIYF
TRBD2,.,TRBV5-1,TRBJ2-3,TGCGCCAGCAGCCTTAGCGGGGAGAGCACAGATACGCAGTATTTT,CASSLSGESTDTQYF
TRBD1,.,TRBV5-8,TRBJ2-7,TGTGCCAGCAGCCTAGAGACAGGGCTTAGGACCTACGAGCAGTACTTC,CASSLETGLRTYEQYF
TRBD2,many,TRBV6-1,TRBJ2-1,TGTGCCAGCAGTGAAATGGTTGGGGGGGTTCGTGCCAATGAGCAGTTCTTC,CASSEMVGGVRANEQFF
.,.,TRBV28,TRBJ1-5,TGTGCCAGCAGCCCACAGGACACACATCCGAATCAGCCCCAGCATTTT,CASSPQDTHPNQPQHF
TRBD2,many,TRBV3-1,TRBJ2-1,TGTGCCAGCAGCCACCGTTTCTCCTTAAAGCGGGGGGAAAGCGATGAGCAGTTCTTC,CASSHRFSLKRGESDEQFF
.,few,TRBV20-1,TRBJ2-3,TGCAGTGCTAGTGACGGCCGCTCTAGCACAGATACGCAGTATTTT,CSASDGRSSTDTQYF
.,.,TRBV4-3,TRBJ1-3,TGCGCCAGCAGCCAAGTAGCTGAGACAGCTGGAAACACCATATATTTT,CASSQVAETAGNTIYF
.,few,TRBV9,TRBJ2-3,TGTGCCAGCAGTCCCGCAGGGCCAGATACGCAGTATTTT,CASSPAGPDTQYF
.,medium-sized,TRBV7-9,TRBJ1-1,TGTGCCAGCAGCACCCAGGGTAACACTGAAGCTTTCTTT,CASSTQGNTEAFF
TRBD1,few,TRBV6-1,TRBJ2-5,TGTGCCAGCAGTATTGACAGGGTCCAAGAGACCCAGTACTTC,CASSIDRVQETQYF
.,many,TRBV7-9,TRBJ1-1,TGTGCCAGCAAAACCTTTAGCACTGAAGCTTTCTTT,CASKTFSTEAFF
.,.,TRBV29-1,TRBJ1-1,TGCAGCGTTGTTAGCAGGCTGGCCTCGCTGAACACTGAAGCTTTCTTT,CSVVSRLASLNTEAFF
TRBD2,.,TRBV28,TRBJ2-7,TGTGCCAGCAAACTACTAGCGGGGGCCCCGGGGGAGCAGTACTTC,CASKLLAGAPGEQYF
TRBD1,.,TRBV12-3/TRBV12-4,TRBJ1-1,TGTGCCAGCAGCCCGACAGGGGGCAGTGAAGCTTTCTTT,CASSPTGGSEAFF
TRBD1,many,TRBV20-1,TRBJ1-1,TGCTCTTACAGGGGAACGATGAACACTGAAGCTTTCTTT,CSYRGTMNTEAFF
.,.,TRBV4-3,TRBJ2-1,TGCGCCAGCAGCCAAGAAAGAGACTTACTTTACAATGAGCAGTTCTTC,CASSQERDLLYNEQFF
TRBD1,many,TRBV15,TRBJ2-1,TGTGCCACCAGCAGGGACAGGGGGATCTACAATGAGCAGTTCTTC,CATSRDRGIYNEQFF
.,few,TRBV5-1,TRBJ1-3,TGCGCCAGCAGCTCCAGCAGACAGACGAATGGAAACACCATATATTTT,CASSSSRQTNGNTIYF
.,many,TRBV6-2/TRBV6-3,TRBJ2-2,TGTGCCAGCCGCTTACCGGGAACTAAGCTCACCGGGGAGCTGTTTTTT,CASRLPGTKLTGELFF
.,.,TRBV28,TRBJ2-3,TGTGCCAGCAGTTTATCTGGAGGGGTGGTAGATACGCAGTATTTT,CASSLSGGVVDTQYF
.,many,TRBV12-3/TRBV12-4,TRBJ2-5,TGTGCCAGCAGTTTCCTACAAGAGACCCAGTACTTC,CASSFLQETQYF
TRBD1,few,TRBV5-1,TRBJ2-7,TGCGCCAGCAGCAGAGGGACAGGCTCTACCTACGAGCAGTACTTC,CASSRGTGSTYEQYF
TRBD2,medium-sized,TRBV28,TRBJ2-7,TGTGCCAGCAGAGACCCTGGTTGGGAGGGCTCCGAGCAGTACTTC,CASRDPGWEGSEQYF
.,.,TRBV11-3,TRBJ2-1,TGTGCCAGCAGCCCGTTGGGGGATCGCAATGAGCAGTTCTTC,CASSPLGDRNEQFF
.,.,TRBV7-3,TRBJ2-2,TGTGCCAGCAGCTTAACCGACCAGGGGGAGCTGTTTTTT,CASSLTDQGELFF
TRBD1,.,TRBV27,TRBJ1-4,TGTGCCAGCAGTTTTCAAACCCCGGGACAGGGCGCCCCTAGTTACCCTAATGAAAAACTGTTTTTT,CASSFQTPGQGAPSYPNEKLFF
.,many,TRBV7-2,TRBJ1-6,TGTGCCAGCAGCTCGCAGGGAGCCAACTCACCCCTCCACTTT,CASSSQGANSPLHF
TRBD2,many,TRBV20-1,TRBJ2-7,TGCAGTGCTAGTGTAGCTAGCGGGGGATACGAGCAGTACTTC,CSASVASGGYEQYF
TRBD1,many,TRBV19,TRBJ1-5,TGTGCCAGTAGTACCCGGACAGGGGCCCCCTATAGCAATCAGCCCCAGCATTTT,CASSTRTGAPYSNQPQHF
.,many,TRBV2,TRBJ2-4,TGTGCCAGCTTAGACGGGGGGCTAGCCAAAAACATTCAGTACTTC,CASLDGGLAKNIQYF
TRBD1,many,TRBV15,TRBJ2-7,TGTGCCACCAGCCTACCCACGACAGGGGATGTTTCCTACGAGCAGTACTTC,CATSLPTTGDVSYEQYF
.,many,TRBV29-1,TRBJ1-1,TGCAGCGTTGCACCGAACACTGAAGCTTTCTTT,CSVAPNTEAFF
.,many,TRBV20-1,TRBJ2-7,TGCAGTGCTAGTGATACAGGGTACGAGCAGTACTTC,CSASDTGYEQYF